This entry features one T cell receptor beta chain sequence. The antigen remains unidentified. The sample belongs to a study of Ad26.COV2.S vaccination and SARS-CoV-2 variants. Overall study: The study gave Ad26.COV2.S intramuscularly, once or twice 56 days apart.

The length of the CDR3 is 14 residues. Germline CDR1 is SGDLS and CDR2 is YYNGEE. V dropped 2 bases and J dropped 6 bases, with 12 bases sitting between them. Notes on the study in general: Vaccinees displayed broader spike-specific TCR repertoires than placebo recipients. The TCR breadth and depth analyses may have produced an underestimate of total T cell responses.

Documented treatment: approximately 18 received Ad26.COV2.S at low or high dose, single or two shots; 5 received placebo; per-sample allocation not given. Sampling was performed 63 days after the first vaccine or placebo injection. The individual, an adult aged 18-55 years, was a donor in Boston. Produced via immunoSEQ multiplex PCR; TCRdb's table is partial and in-frame only. The table lists around 310,000 clones, 75% to 90% of them singletons, with 5.5% in the top ten. The sample consisted of peripheral blood, taken in a trial of Ad26.COV2.S vaccine versus placebo. The rearrangement links TRBV9 to TRBJ2-1; possible D gene TRBD2, 5 bases. The TCR originated in a person between 18 and 65 years old who received the Ad26.COV2.S COVID-19 vaccine or a placebo. The DNA for the CDR3 is TGTGCCAGCAGCGTCTCTACGGACTTCAATGAGCAGTTCTTC. Protein: CASSVSTDFNEQFF.